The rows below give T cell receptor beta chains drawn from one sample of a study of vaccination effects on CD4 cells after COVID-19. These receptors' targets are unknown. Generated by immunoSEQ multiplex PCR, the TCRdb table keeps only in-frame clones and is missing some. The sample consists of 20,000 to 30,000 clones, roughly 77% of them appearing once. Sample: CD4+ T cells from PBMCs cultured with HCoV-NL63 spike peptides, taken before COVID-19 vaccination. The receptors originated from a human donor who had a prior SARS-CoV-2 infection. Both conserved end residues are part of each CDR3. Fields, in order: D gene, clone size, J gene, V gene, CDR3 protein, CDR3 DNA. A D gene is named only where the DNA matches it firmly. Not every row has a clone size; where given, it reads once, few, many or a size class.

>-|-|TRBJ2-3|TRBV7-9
CASSLGAKDTQYF
TGTGCCAGCAGCTTGGGGGCCAAAGATACGCAGTATTTT
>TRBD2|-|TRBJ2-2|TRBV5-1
CASSPGLARTGELFF
TGCGCCAGCAGCCCTGGACTAGCGCGGACCGGGGAGCTGTTTTTT
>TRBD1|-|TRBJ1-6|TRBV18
CASSRTGVNSPLHF
TGTGCCAGCTCAAGGACAGGGGTGAATTCACCCCTCCACTTT
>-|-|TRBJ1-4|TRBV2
CASSALSNGVGEKLFF
TGTGCCAGCAGTGCCCTTAGTAATGGCGTCGGTGAAAAACTGTTTTTT
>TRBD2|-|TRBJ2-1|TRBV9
CASSVGMGSSLAGTEQFF
TGTGCCAGCAGCGTAGGGATGGGCAGTAGTCTAGCGGGAACTGAGCAGTTCTTC
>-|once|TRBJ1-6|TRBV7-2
CASSLQADNSPLHF
TGTGCCAGCAGCCTACAGGCAGATAATTCACCCCTCCACTTT
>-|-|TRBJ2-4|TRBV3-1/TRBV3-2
CASSQSIPEPGRWYIQYF
TGTGCCAGCAGCCAAAGCATCCCGGAGCCAGGGAGGTGGTACATTCAGTACTTC
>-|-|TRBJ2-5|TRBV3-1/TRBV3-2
CASSQPLRGQETQYF
TGTGCCAGCAGCCAACCGCTGAGGGGCCAAGAGACCCAGTACTTC
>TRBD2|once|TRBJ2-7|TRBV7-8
CASSRLAGYEQYF
TGTGCCAGCAGCAGACTAGCGGGCTACGAGCAGTACTTC
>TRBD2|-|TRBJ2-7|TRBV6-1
CASSGRERGISYEQYF
TGTGCCAGCAGTGGGCGGGAGAGGGGAATTTCTTACGAGCAGTACTTC
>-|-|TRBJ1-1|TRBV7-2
CASSHPNTEAFF
TGTGCCAGCAGCCATCCGAACACTGAAGCTTTCTTT
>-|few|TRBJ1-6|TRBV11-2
CASRSSSYNSPLHF
TGTGCCAGCAGGAGTAGCTCCTATAATTCACCCCTCCACTTT
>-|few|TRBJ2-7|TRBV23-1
CAILRTSYEQYF
TGCGCTATCCTCCGGACCTCCTACGAGCAGTACTTC
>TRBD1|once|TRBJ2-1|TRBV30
CAWSDRLGTGGSRVRFF
TGTGCCTGGAGTGACCGATTGGGGACAGGGGGTAGTAGGGTTCGGTTCTTC
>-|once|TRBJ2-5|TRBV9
CASSVGAVEETQYF
TGTGCCAGCAGCGTAGGAGCTGTGGAGGAGACCCAGTACTTC
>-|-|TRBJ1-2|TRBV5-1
CASSLGTGSGYGYTF
TGCGCCAGCAGCTTGGGAACAGGGTCGGGCTATGGCTACACCTTC
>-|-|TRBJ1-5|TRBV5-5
CASSPQPLAGNQPQHF
TGTGCCAGCAGCCCCCAGCCCCTCGCGGGCAATCAGCCCCAGCATTTT
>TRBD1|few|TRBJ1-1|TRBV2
CASSPPGGKAFF
TGTGCCAGCAGCCCCCCAGGGGGGAAAGCTTTCTTT
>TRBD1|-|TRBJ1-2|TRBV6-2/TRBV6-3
CASSYFPQGAVSDYGYTF
TGTGCCAGCAGTTACTTTCCACAGGGGGCAGTTTCCGACTATGGCTACACCTTC
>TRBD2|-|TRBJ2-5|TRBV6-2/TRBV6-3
CASSYRLAGEETQYF
TGTGCCAGCAGTTACCGTCTAGCGGGAGAAGAGACCCAGTACTTC
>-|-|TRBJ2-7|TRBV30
CAWSPKAGQEQYF
TGTGCCTGGAGTCCTAAAGCAGGGCAGGAGCAGTACTTC
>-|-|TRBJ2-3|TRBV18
CASSRQEDTQYF
TGTGCCAGCTCACGACAGGAAGATACGCAGTATTTT
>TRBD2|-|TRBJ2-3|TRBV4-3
CASSRSLAGTGGTDTQYF
TGCGCCAGCTCCCGCTCACTAGCGGGCACTGGGGGCACAGATACGCAGTATTTT
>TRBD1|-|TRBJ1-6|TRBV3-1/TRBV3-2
CASSLGQGVDNSPLHF
TGTGCCAGCAGCCTCGGACAGGGTGTCGATAATTCACCCCTCCACTTT
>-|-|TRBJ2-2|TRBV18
CASSPPAGALTGELFF
TGTGCCAGCTCACCCCCGGCGGGGGCGCTGACCGGGGAGCTGTTTTTT
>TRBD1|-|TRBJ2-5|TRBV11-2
CASSGQGQTIGTQYF
TGTGCCAGCAGCGGACAGGGACAGACAATCGGGACCCAGTACTTC
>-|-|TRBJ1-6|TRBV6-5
CASRGLQNSPLHF
TGTGCCAGCAGAGGGCTCCAAAATTCACCCCTCCACTTT
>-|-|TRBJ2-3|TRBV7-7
CASSFGNSVTDTQYF
TGTGCTAGCAGCTTCGGGAATAGCGTCACAGATACGCAGTATTTT
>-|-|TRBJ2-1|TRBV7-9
CASSTDYPFMQFF
TGTGCCAGCAGCACGGACTACCCTTTCATGCAGTTCTTC
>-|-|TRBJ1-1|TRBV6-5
CASSYPPTAFF
TGTGCCAGCAGTTACCCCCCGACAGCTTTCTTT
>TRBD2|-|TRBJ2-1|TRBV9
CASSATSGRSNEQFF
TGTGCCAGCAGCGCCACTAGCGGGAGGTCCAATGAGCAGTTCTTC
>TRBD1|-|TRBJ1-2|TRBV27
CASSPWDRGDGYTF
TGTGCCAGCAGTCCATGGGACAGGGGAGACGGCTACACCTTC
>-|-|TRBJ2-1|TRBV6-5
CASTLYNEQFF
TGTGCCAGCACCCTGTACAATGAGCAGTTCTTC
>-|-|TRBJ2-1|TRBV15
CATSTGPISYNEQFF
TGTGCCACCAGCACAGGGCCTATCTCCTACAATGAGCAGTTCTTC
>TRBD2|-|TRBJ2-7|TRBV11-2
CASSGRLAGPYEQYF
TGTGCCAGCAGCGGGCGACTAGCGGGGCCCTACGAGCAGTACTTC
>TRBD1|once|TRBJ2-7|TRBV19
CASSMLGQTPYEQYF
TGTGCCAGTAGTATGTTGGGACAGACGCCCTACGAGCAGTACTTC
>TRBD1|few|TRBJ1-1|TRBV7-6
CASSFSRTGVTEAFF
TGTGCCAGCAGCTTTTCGAGGACAGGGGTCACTGAAGCTTTCTTT
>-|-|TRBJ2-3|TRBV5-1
CASSQAGTRGTDTQYF
TGCGCCAGCAGCCAGGCAGGGACAAGGGGAACAGATACGCAGTATTTT
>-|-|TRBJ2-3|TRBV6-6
CASLEGASTDTQYF
TGTGCCAGCCTGGAGGGAGCTAGCACAGATACGCAGTATTTT
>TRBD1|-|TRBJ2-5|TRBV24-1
CATSEVTGTGETQYF
TGTGCCACCAGTGAGGTGACCGGGACAGGGGAGACCCAGTACTTC
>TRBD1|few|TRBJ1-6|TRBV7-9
CASSSGTGAPLNSPLHF
TGTGCCAGCAGCTCCGGGACAGGGGCGCCTCTGAATTCACCCCTCCACTTT
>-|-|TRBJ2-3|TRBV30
CAWSAGGTQYF
TGTGCCTGGAGTGCTGGGGGTACGCAGTATTTT
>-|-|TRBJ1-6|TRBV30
CAWKPGPSSYNSPLHF
TGTGCCTGGAAACCGGGCCCGAGCTCCTATAATTCACCCCTCCACTTT
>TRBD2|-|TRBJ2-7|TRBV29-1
CSGGLAGPSYEQYF
TGCAGCGGGGGACTAGCGGGACCCTCCTACGAGCAGTACTTC
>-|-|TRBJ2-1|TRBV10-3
CAIGGGNEQFF
TGTGCCATCGGGGGAGGCAATGAGCAGTTCTTC
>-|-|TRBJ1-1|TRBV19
CASRLEQVNTEAFF
TGTGCCAGTAGGTTAGAACAGGTGAACACTGAAGCTTTCTTT
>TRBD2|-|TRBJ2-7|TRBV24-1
CATSVGGSSYEQYF
TGTGCCACCAGTGTCGGGGGGAGCTCCTACGAGCAGTACTTC
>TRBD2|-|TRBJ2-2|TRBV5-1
CASSLGPAGGDTGELFF
TGCGCCAGCAGCTTGGGGCCAGCGGGAGGAGACACCGGGGAGCTGTTTTTT
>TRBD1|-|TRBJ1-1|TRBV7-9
CASSLWDRGDTEAFF
TGTGCCAGCAGCCTATGGGACAGGGGGGACACTGAAGCTTTCTTT
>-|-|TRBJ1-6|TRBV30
CAWSVIGNSPLHF
TGTGCCTGGAGTGTCATCGGTAATTCACCCCTCCACTTT
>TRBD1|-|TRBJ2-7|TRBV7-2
CASSRTGGDPEQYF
TGTGCCAGCAGCCGGACAGGGGGAGACCCCGAGCAGTACTTC
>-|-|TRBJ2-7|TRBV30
CAWSTRFWGEQYF
TGTGCCTGGAGTACCCGATTCTGGGGCGAGCAGTACTTC
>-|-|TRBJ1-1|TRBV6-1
CASSDFGLRAEAFF
TGTGCCAGCAGTGATTTCGGCCTCAGGGCTGAAGCTTTCTTT
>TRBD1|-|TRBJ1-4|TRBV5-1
CASSFQGATNEKLFF
TGCGCCAGCAGCTTTCAGGGGGCAACTAATGAAAAACTGTTTTTT